What follows are 20 T cell receptor beta chains derived from one specimen sequenced in a study of a mutant IDH1 vaccine in newly diagnosed glioma. The assay was immunoSEQ multiplex PCR, and TCRdb's table has in-frame clones only and misses some. The sample lists some 10,000 clones, around 85% occurring once. For these TCRs, the target antigens are not known. Time point given: week 47, end of study. A 20-mer mutant IDH1 peptide at 300 ug was injected subcutaneously with topical imiquimod. The sample here was PBMCs, taken from a glioma patient whose treatment included an IDH1 peptide vaccine. The receptors come from a man younger than 40 with glioma.

The chain couples TRBV9 to TRBJ1-2; D call uncertain. Per the germline V gene, CDR1 is SGDLS and CDR2 is YYNGEE. CDR3 size: 13 residues. The ends were cut back, 1 base at V and 1 base at J, with 5 bases in the middle. Here the CDR3 DNA reads TGTGCCAGCAGCGTAAGCAGTAACTATGGCTACACCTTC. This codes for CASSVSSNYGYTF.

This clone was detected once. CDR3 bases: TGCGCCAGCAGCTTGGCTAGCGGGAGGGTCAAAGAGACCCAGTACTTC. This gives the protein CASSLASGRVKETQYF. This sequence joins TRBV5-1 and TRBJ2-5, with TRBD2 matching over 12 bases. Germline values: CDR1 SGHRS, CDR2 YFSETQ. V shed 0 bases, J shed 3 bases, and the junction held 3 bases outside the gene matches. The CDR3 totals 16 residues.

The chain joins TRBV7-9 to TRBJ2-7, with D perhaps matching TRBD2 (6 bases). Trimming pared 3 bases from V and 3 bases from J, leaving 12 bases between. This CDR3 spans 14 amino acids. Germline CDR1 is SEHNR and CDR2 is FQNEAQ (reference sequence). CDR3 DNA sequence: TGTGCCAGCAGCTTGGGGGGACGGCACTACGAGCAGTACTTC. Encoded protein: CASSLGGRHYEQYF. Using reference TRBV7-9 and TRBJ2-7 for the parts outside the CDR3, the full variable domain is DTGVSQNPRHKITKRGQNVTFRCDPISEHNRLYWYRQTLGQGPEFLTYFQNEAQLEKSRLLSDRFSAERPKGSFSTLEIQRTEQGDSAMYLCASSLGGRHYEQYFGPGTRLTVT.

This chain links TRBV5-6 with TRBJ2-7, with no clear D. Germline loops: CDR1 SGHDT, CDR2 YYEEEE. Trimming stripped 0 bases from V and 0 bases from J, with 10 bases between. CDR3 size: 15 residues. CDR3 DNA sequence: TGTGCCAGCAGCTTGGACGACCTAAGCTCCTACGAGCAGTACTTC. Translated: CASSLDDLSSYEQYF. Full variable domain (remainder filled in from reference TRBV5-6 and TRBJ2-7): DAGVTQSPTHLIKTRGQQVTLRCSPKSGHDTVSWYQQALGQGPQFIFQYYEEEERQRGNFPDRFSGHQFPNYSSELNVNALLLGDSALYLCASSLDDLSSYEQYFGPGTRLTVT.

This chain links TRBV10-3 with TRBJ2-7; the match to TRBD1 covers 7 bases. CDR1 is ENHRY and CDR2 is SYGVKD in the germline V gene. The CDR3 has 14 residues. V shed 0 bases and J 7 bases; nucleotides not matched to a gene: 6. CDR3 nucleotides: TGTGCCATCAGTGAGTCGACAGGGTCGGGGGAGCAGTACTTC. It encodes CAISESTGSGEQYF.

The chain couples TRBV29-1 to TRBJ2-7, with a weak D call TRBD2 (6 bases). Germline-derived CDR1 and CDR2 are SQVTM and ANQGSEA. Trimming removed 1 base at V and 4 bases at J, with 17 bases between. This CDR3 contains 15 residues. CDR3 region: CSVEVRLAASYEQYF. The CDR3 nucleotides read TGCAGCGTTGAAGTCAGGTTAGCGGCGTCTTACGAGCAGTACTTC.

V is TRBV4-1 and J is TRBJ2-2, with D unresolved. V lost 1 base and J 1 base, leaving 4 bases between the germline ends. Germline V lookup: CDR1 MGHRA, CDR2 YSYEKL. The CDR3 has 14 residues. In DNA, the CDR3 is TGCGCCAGCAGCCAAGCTGGGAACACCGGGGAGCTGTTTTTT. Protein: CASSQAGNTGELFF.

J is TRBJ2-7 and V is TRBV25-1, with D unclear. The CDR3 is 12 amino acids. V lost 4 bases to trimming and J lost 5 bases, with 9 bases between them. The germline V gene has CDR1 MGHDK and CDR2 SYGVNS. The CDR3 sequence: CASSGAVNEQYF. CDR3 coding DNA: TGTGCCAGCAGTGGGGCAGTTAACGAGCAGTACTTC.

The V gene is TRBV6-1, the J gene TRBJ1-2; 7 positions match TRBD1. CDR1 and CDR2 from the germline V gene are MNHNS and SASEGT. V shed 6 bases and J 4 bases; nucleotides not matched to a gene: 5. The CDR3 is 13 residues long. The DNA for the CDR3 is TGTGCCAGCAGCGTGGCAGGGGGCTATGGCTACACCTTC. This encodes CASSVAGGYGYTF.

This clone was seen only a few times. CDR3: CASSLSGGKDEKLFF. CDR3 bases: TGTGCCAGTAGTCTCTCAGGGGGCAAGGATGAAAAACTGTTTTTT. The chain recombines TRBV19 with TRBJ1-4; TRBD1 matches 8 bases. V gave up 5 bases and J gave up 6 bases; unmatched junction bases: 8. Germline V gene data show CDR1 as LNHDA and CDR2 as SQIVND (reference sequence). The CDR3 loop spans 15 amino acids.

The V and J genes are TRBV4-1 and TRBJ1-1; a possible D gene is TRBD1 (5 bases). The CDR3 is 16 residues long. Trimming left V 0 bases short and J 1 base short, with 12 bases between. From germline, CDR1 is MGHRA and CDR2 YSYEKL. CDR3 in amino acids: CASSQDLWDQNTEAFF. DNA for the CDR3: TGCGCCAGCAGCCAAGATTTGTGGGACCAGAACACTGAAGCTTTCTTT.

This chain connects TRBV27 to TRBJ2-5; 9 nucleotides align to TRBD1. Germline assignment: CDR1 MNHEY and CDR2 SMNVEV (reference sequence). The CDR3 spans 17 residues. The V and J ends lost 1 base and 5 bases, in that order; junction bases with no gene match: 11. The CDR3: CASSLFTPGTGLETQYF. In DNA, the CDR3 is TGTGCCAGCAGTTTATTTACCCCCGGGACAGGGCTTGAGACCCAGTACTTC.

V gene TRBV5-1 combines with J gene TRBJ1-6; no definite D call. This CDR3 has 14 residues. V shed 0 bases and J shed 8 bases, with 9 bases lying between them. Germline CDR1 is SGHRS and CDR2 is YFSETQ. The CDR3 sequence: CASSLAYPYSPLHF. CDR3 bases: TGCGCCAGCAGCTTGGCTTACCCATATTCACCCCTCCACTTT. Supplemented by reference TRBV5-1 and TRBJ1-6, the full variable domain reads KAGVTQTPRYLIKTRGQQVTLSCSPISGHRSVSWYQQTPGQGLQFLFEYFSETQRNKGNFPGRFSGRQFSNSRSEMNVSTLELGDSALYLCASSLAYPYSPLHFGNGTRLTVT.

The chain couples TRBV7-9 to TRBJ1-1, with D uncertain. Trimming pared 5 bases from V and 1 base from J, leaving 14 bases between. From germline, CDR1 is SEHNR and CDR2 FQNEAQ (reference sequence). The CDR3 sequence is 15 residues long. The CDR3 nucleotides are TGTGCCAGCAGCCTAAGCCTGGCGGGGAACACTGAAGCTTTCTTT. This encodes CASSLSLAGNTEAFF.

This sequence joins TRBV5-4 and TRBJ2-1, with 8 bases identical to TRBD2. Germline V gene lookup returns CDR1 SGHNT and CDR2 YYREEE (reference sequence). J gave up 1 base and V 7 bases, and 4 bases lay outside the gene matches. This CDR3 spans 14 amino acids. DNA of the CDR3: TGTGCCAGCGAGAGCGGGAGTTCCTACAATGAGCAGTTCTTC. Protein: CASESGSSYNEQFF.

The chain joins TRBV10-3 to TRBJ1-1, with D possibly being TRBD1 (6 bases). V dropped 5 bases and J dropped 5 bases, with 15 bases sitting between them. Germline V CDR1 and CDR2: ENHRY, SYGVKD. There are 14 residues in the CDR3. CDR3 residues: CAISSWGGRTEAFF. The CDR3 DNA sequence: TGTGCCATCAGTTCTTGGGGGGGCCGGACTGAAGCTTTCTTT.

The V call is TRBV15, the J call TRBJ1-4; D is ambiguous. Per germline, CDR1 LNHNV and CDR2 YYDKDF (reference sequence). The CDR3 has 15 residues. V dropped 0 bases and J dropped 5 bases, with 10 bases sitting between them. The CDR3 loop is CATSRDRGPNEKLFF. As DNA, the CDR3 is TGTGCCACCAGCAGAGATAGAGGCCCCAATGAAAAACTGTTTTTT.

This clone turned up a few times. V is TRBV27 and J is TRBJ1-1; a possible D gene is TRBD1 (5 bases). The CDR3 contains 14 residues. V lost 6 bases and J 5 bases, leaving 16 bases between the germline ends. Germline values: CDR1 MNHEY, CDR2 SMNVEV (reference sequence). CDR3 amino acids: CASRTDSFRTEAFF. CDR3 coding DNA: TGTGCCAGCAGAACTGACAGTTTCAGGACTGAAGCTTTCTTT.

The J gene is TRBJ1-2, the V gene TRBV4-1; 9 nucleotides line up with TRBD1. V trimming: 1 base; J trimming: 7 bases; junction bases outside the gene matches: 7. The CDR3 extends over 15 amino acids. CDR1 MGHRA and CDR2 YSYEKL come from the germline V gene. CDR3 DNA sequence: TGCGCCAGCAGCCAAGTTAACCGACAGGGGGTTGGCTACACCTTC. Amino acid sequence: CASSQVNRQGVGYTF.

The chain links TRBV6-1 to TRBJ2-7, with unresolved D. The V gene's germline CDR1 is MNHNS and CDR2 SASEGT. This CDR3 has 14 residues. Trimming shortened V by 2 bases and J by 6 bases, and 14 bases separated the two germline ends. CDR3 amino acids: CASSEIRRSVEQYF. The CDR3 region has the DNA TGTGCCAGCAGTGAAATCAGAAGGAGCGTCGAGCAGTACTTC.